This TCR beta chain was recovered during a study of STAT5B mutations in CD4+ large granular lymphocyte leukemia. Study observations and caveats: No patients shared main leukemic clonotypes, though about 26% appeared at low frequency elsewhere.

On this clone: The antigen remains undetermined.

Per the original methods: The detection floor for productive clonotype frequency was 2.59 x 10-5. Only in-frame clones appear in the TCRdb table, and some are missing; sequencing was by immunoSEQ multiplex PCR. V and J calls and clone size come straight from that table; D and trimming were deduced from the DNA. The top ten hold 0.4% to 0.45% of the sample, which has 20,000 to 25,000 clones, about 79% seen once. This CDR3 contains 15 residues. Per germline, CDR1 SEHNR and CDR2 FQNEAQ (reference sequence). The V segment lost 5 bases and the J segment 5 bases; nucleotides outside the gene matches: 9. The chain has TRBV7-9 and TRBJ2-1, with TRBD2 identical over 7 bases. Source material: CD4+ T cells from blood buffy coats. The clonotype comes from a human donor in good health. CDR3 sequence: CASSPGLGDDNEQFF. The CDR3 DNA is TGTGCCAGCAGCCCCGGACTAGGCGATGACAATGAGCAGTTCTTC. Full variable domain (missing parts from reference TRBV7-9 and TRBJ2-1): DTGVSQNPRHKITKRGQNVTFRCDPISEHNRLYWYRQTLGQGPEFLTYFQNEAQLEKSRLLSDRFSAERPKGSFSTLEIQRTEQGDSAMYLCASSPGLGDDNEQFFGPGTRLTVL.